This TCR beta chain was sequenced in a study of response to subunit inactivated influenza vaccine. TCRdb redid the calling of the RT-PCR reads with MiXCR, one entry per CDR3 protein. In the table there are some 800,000 distinct CDR3 sequences, approximately 22% of which are singletons. Per the germline V gene, CDR1 is SQVTM and CDR2 is ANQGSEA. V was clipped by 4 bases and J by 6 bases; unmatched bases: 4. The CDR3 runs 13 residues. V gene TRBV29-1 combines with J gene TRBJ2-2, with 8 bases lining up with TRBD1. This specimen consisted of PBMCs from blood, obtained roughly 5 days after vaccination. The source is a man over 45 who received an inactivated influenza vaccine. For the CDR3, the DNA is TGCAGCGTTGTAGACAGGGGACCCGGGGAGCTGTTTTTT. Translated, it gives CSVVDRGPGELFF.